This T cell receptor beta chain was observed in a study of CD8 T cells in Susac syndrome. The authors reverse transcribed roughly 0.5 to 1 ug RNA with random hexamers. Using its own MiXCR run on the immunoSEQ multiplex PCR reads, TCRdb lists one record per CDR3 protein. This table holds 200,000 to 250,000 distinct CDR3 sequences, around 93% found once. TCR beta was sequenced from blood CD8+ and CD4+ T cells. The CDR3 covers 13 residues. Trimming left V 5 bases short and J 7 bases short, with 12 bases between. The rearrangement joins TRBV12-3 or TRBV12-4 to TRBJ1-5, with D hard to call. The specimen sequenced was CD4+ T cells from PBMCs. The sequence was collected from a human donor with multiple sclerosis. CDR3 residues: CASSLPPGQPQHF. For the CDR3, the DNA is TGTGCCAGCAGTCTGCCACCTGGGCAGCCCCAGCATTTT.